What follows are 14 T cell receptor beta chains derived from one specimen sequenced in a study of blood T cell repertoires in COVID-19. Clones were sequenced by immunoSEQ multiplex PCR, and TCRdb holds only the in-frame ones, with some missing. The sample holds a few hundred thousand clones, roughly 82% seen once. The sequenced sample consisted of peripheral blood. Every receptor here comes from a woman between 45 and 65 years old with acute or convalescent COVID-19.

V and J are TRBV6-6 and TRBJ1-1; 9 bases agree with TRBD1. The V and J ends lost 1 base and 6 bases, in that order; junction bases with no gene match: 6. This CDR3 comprises 15 residues. CDR1 and CDR2 (germline): MNHNY, SVGAGI (reference sequence). The CDR3 nucleotides are TGTGCCAGCAGTTACTACGGGACAGGGTGGGCTGAAGCTTTCTTT. Protein product: CASSYYGTGWAEAFF.

The CDR3 region has the DNA TGTGCCAGCAGCCAAGCCTTCGGGAGCTCTCATAAGACGGTCAATGAGCAGTTCTTC. Amino acid sequence: CASSQAFGSSHKTVNEQFF. The V and J genes are TRBV4-2 and TRBJ2-1; perhaps TRBD2 as D (6 bases). The germline CDR1 and CDR2 sequences are LGHNA and YNFKEQ. V was pared by 1 base and J by 6 bases, with 25 bases between. The CDR3 has 19 residues.

The chain uses TRBV6-4 and TRBJ2-1; the match to TRBD2 covers 14 bases. V was clipped by 2 bases and J by 5 bases; unmatched bases: 11. In germline, CDR1 is MRHNA, CDR2 SNTAGT. This CDR3 is built from 19 residues. CDR3 DNA: TGTGCCAGCAGTGACGACCCTGGGACTAGCGGGAGAATCAACAATGAGCAGTTCTTC. The encoded protein is CASSDDPGTSGRINNEQFF.

The chain carries TRBV29-1 and TRBJ1-2, with 7 bases identical to TRBD1. V shed 5 bases and J 3 bases; nucleotides not matched to a gene: 9. Germline V lookup: CDR1 SQVTM, CDR2 ANQGSEA. CDR3 length: 14 amino acids. CDR3 sequence (DNA): TGCAGCGTTCACGCCGGGACAGATGACTATGGCTACACCTTC. Residues: CSVHAGTDDYGYTF.

The chain recombines TRBV29-1 with TRBJ2-5; 9 bases are a match to TRBD1. Germline V gene sequence: CDR1 SQVTM, CDR2 ANQGSEA. V lost 6 bases and J lost 4; bases outside the gene matches: 9. The CDR3 covers 14 residues. CDR3 region: CSVAPRQGGETQYF. The CDR3 region has the DNA TGCAGCGTCGCACCAAGACAGGGGGGAGAGACCCAGTACTTC.

The chain employs TRBV18 and TRBJ1-1; 10 bases agree with TRBD1. The CDR3 consists of 16 residues. The J segment lost 0 bases and the V segment lost 5 bases, leaving 6 bases of the junction unmatched. CDR1 and CDR2 (germline): KGHSH, LQKENI. For the CDR3, the DNA is TGTGCCAGCTCAGAGGTGACAGGGGGCATGAACACTGAAGCTTTCTTT. This sequence encodes CASSEVTGGMNTEAFF.

CDR3 residues: CATSSPRDLGLNEQFF. For the CDR3, the DNA is TGTGCCACCAGTTCACCCCGGGACTTGGGGTTAAATGAGCAGTTCTTC. The chain employs TRBV24-1 and TRBJ2-1, with TRBD2 as a possible D gene (6 bases). CDR1 is KGHDR, CDR2 SFDVKD, per germline. This CDR3 spans 16 amino acids. Trimming pared 6 bases from V and 7 bases from J, leaving 21 bases between.

This chain joins TRBV19 and TRBJ2-4; D might be TRBD2 (6 bases). CDR3 length: 16 residues. V gave up 5 bases and J gave up 4 bases, with 18 bases separating them. The germline V gene encodes CDR1 LNHDA and CDR2 SQIVND (reference sequence). The CDR3 DNA follows: TGTGCCAGTAGTCCCACATCGGCGGGGCTAAAAAACATTCAGTACTTC. Amino acid sequence: CASSPTSAGLKNIQYF.

V gene TRBV14 combines with J gene TRBJ1-2, with 8 positions matching TRBD1. Germline V CDR1 and CDR2: SGHDN, FVKESK. V lost 3 bases, J lost 4 bases, and 7 bases stayed unmatched. There are 15 residues in the CDR3. CDR3 sequence reads: CASSQDRAKSYGYTF. The CDR3 DNA sequence: TGTGCCAGCAGCCAGGACAGGGCTAAATCCTATGGCTACACCTTC.

This clone was recorded once. The rearrangement links TRBV19 to TRBJ2-1; 10 bases are shared with TRBD2. V shed 5 bases and J 8 bases; nucleotides not matched to a gene: 12. The CDR3 has 16 residues. CDR1 is LNHDA and CDR2 is SQIVND in the germline V gene (reference sequence). The CDR3 nucleotides are TGTGCCAGTAGTCCGTTTAGGCTAGCGGGAGCTGATGAGCAGTTCTTC. This codes for CASSPFRLAGADEQFF.

This clone appeared a single time. The chain is built from TRBV7-3 and TRBJ1-6, with D possibly TRBD1 on 5 matching bases. Germline V CDR1 and CDR2: SGHTA, FQGTGA. The CDR3 consists of 15 residues. V shed 0 bases and J shed 8 bases, with 11 bases lying between them. CDR3 nucleotides: TGTGCCAGCAGCTTAACGGGGGGGTTGGATTCACCCCTCCACTTT. It encodes CASSLTGGLDSPLHF.

The CDR3 is CASSSPRSQETQYF. CDR3 nucleotides: TGTGCCAGCAGCTCCCCCCGGAGCCAAGAGACCCAGTACTTC. The chain carries TRBV7-2 and TRBJ2-5; no reliable D call. The CDR3 spans 14 residues. The germline V gene has CDR1 SGHTA and CDR2 FQGNSA. The germline V and J ends were trimmed by 4 bases and 1 base, with 10 bases remaining between them. The variable domain in full, with the rest retrieved from reference TRBV7-2 and TRBJ2-5, is GAGVSQSPSNKVTEKGKDVELRCDPISGHTALYWYRQSLGQGLEFLIYFQGNSAPDKSGLPSDRFSAERTGGSVSTLTIQRTQQEDSAVYLCASSSPRSQETQYFGPGTRLLVL.

The sample holds one count of this clone. The chain uses TRBV4-2 and TRBJ1-2, with D possibly being TRBD1 (5 bases). The germline V gene encodes CDR1 LGHNA and CDR2 YNFKEQ. Between the trimmed V and J ends, which lost 0 bases and 2 bases, there was a span of 10 bases. This CDR3 comprises 15 residues. CDR3 residues: CASSQDQKGNYGYTF. The CDR3, as DNA: TGTGCCAGCAGCCAAGATCAGAAGGGGAACTATGGCTACACCTTC.

This clone was detected only once. The J gene is TRBJ2-7, the V gene TRBV19; TRBD1 agrees at 10 bases. CDR1 LNHDA and CDR2 SQIVND come from the germline V gene (reference sequence). This CDR3 is 14 amino acids long. V shed 2 bases, J shed 4 bases, and the junction held 2 bases outside the gene matches. The CDR3 DNA sequence: TGTGCCAGTAGTATAACGGGACAGGGGTACGAGCAGTACTTC. Translating it yields CASSITGQGYEQYF.